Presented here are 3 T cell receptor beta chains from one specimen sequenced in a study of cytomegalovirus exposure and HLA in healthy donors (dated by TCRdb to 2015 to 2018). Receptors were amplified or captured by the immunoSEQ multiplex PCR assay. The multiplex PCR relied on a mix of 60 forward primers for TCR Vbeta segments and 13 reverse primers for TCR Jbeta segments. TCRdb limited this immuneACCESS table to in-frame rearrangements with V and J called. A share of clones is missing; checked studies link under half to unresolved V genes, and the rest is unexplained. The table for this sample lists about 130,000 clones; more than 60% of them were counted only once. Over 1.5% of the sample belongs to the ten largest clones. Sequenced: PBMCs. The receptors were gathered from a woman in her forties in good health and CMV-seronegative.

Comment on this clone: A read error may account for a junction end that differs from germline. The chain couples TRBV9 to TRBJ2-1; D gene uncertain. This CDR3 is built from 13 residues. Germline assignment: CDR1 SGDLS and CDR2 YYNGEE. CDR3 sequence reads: CASSVGSFNEQFF. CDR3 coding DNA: TGTGCCAGCAGCGTAGGTTCCTTCAATGAGCAGTTCTTC.

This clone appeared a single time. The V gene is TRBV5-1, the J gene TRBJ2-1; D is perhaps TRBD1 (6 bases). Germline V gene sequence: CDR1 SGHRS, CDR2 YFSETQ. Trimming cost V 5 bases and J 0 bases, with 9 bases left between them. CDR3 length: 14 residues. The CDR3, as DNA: TGCGCCAGCAGTTCGGACAGCTCCTACAATGAGCAGTTCTTC. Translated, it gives CASSSDSSYNEQFF.

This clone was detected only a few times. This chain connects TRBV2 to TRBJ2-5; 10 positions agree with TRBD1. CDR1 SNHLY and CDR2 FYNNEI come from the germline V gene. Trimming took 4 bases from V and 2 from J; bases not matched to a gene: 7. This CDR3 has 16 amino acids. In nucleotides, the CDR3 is TGTGCCAGCAGTGGCGGGACAGGGGTGGGGCAAGAGACCCAGTACTTC. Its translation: CASSGGTGVGQETQYF.